This record looks at one T cell receptor (beta chain) sequence and its context. Its antigen is unidentified. The sample is drawn from a study of cytomegalovirus exposure and HLA in healthy donors. Study-level points and caveats: Cytomegalovirus association was listed for 150 to 200 TCR beta chains. Among the sequence variants, a highly shared cluster was likely an artifact of sequencing.

PCR primers comprised 60 Vbeta and 13 Jbeta primers. TCRdb's table, derived via immunoSEQ multiplex PCR, lists solely in-frame clones and lacks some. The sample shows under 300,000 clones, approximately 82% of them seen only once. CDR3 length: 13 amino acids. Trimming shortened V by 3 bases and J by 1 base, and 6 bases separated the two germline ends. Per the germline V gene, CDR1 is SGHNT and CDR2 is YENEEA. Specimen: PBMCs. The TCR sequence derives from an older woman in good health and CMV-seropositive. This sequence joins TRBV11-3 and TRBJ1-1, with D hard to call. The CDR3 bases are TGTGCCAGCAGCTTGAGTCCGAACACTGAAGCTTTCTTT. Translation: CASSLSPNTEAFF.